Below are 29 T cell receptor beta chains sequenced from a single sample in a study of blood T cell repertoires in COVID-19. The data were produced by immunoSEQ multiplex PCR, yet TCRdb's version contains in-frame clones alone and is incomplete. The sample has some 290,000 clones; more than 85% are singletons. Sequenced material: PBMCs or T cells enriched from blood (not recorded which). These receptors all stem from a woman in her thirties who had been exposed to COVID-19.

This chain links TRBV4-3 with TRBJ1-4, with D unclear. Germline V gene data show CDR1 as LGHNA and CDR2 as YSLEER. The CDR3 sequence is 14 residues long. V was cut by 1 base and J by 6 bases, with 9 bases left in between. Here the CDR3 reads CASSQAGGYEKLFF. CDR3 sequence (DNA): TGCGCCAGCAGCCAAGCAGGAGGCTATGAAAAACTGTTTTTT.

The chain carries TRBV27 and TRBJ2-3; 8 nucleotides line up with TRBD2. This CDR3 contains 15 residues. Germline V gene lookup returns CDR1 MNHEY and CDR2 SMNVEV (reference sequence). V trimming: 6 bases; J trimming: 5 bases; junction bases outside the gene matches: 10. The CDR3 loop reads CASRRIAGRGDTQYF. The CDR3 nucleotides read TGTGCCAGCAGACGAATAGCGGGACGCGGAGATACGCAGTATTTT.

The rearrangement uses TRBV5-1 and TRBJ2-1; tentatively, D is TRBD1 (6 bases). CDR3 length: 13 residues. CDR1 is SGHRS and CDR2 is YFSETQ in the germline V gene. The ends were cut back, 4 bases at V and 9 bases at J, with 14 bases in the middle. CDR3 loop: CASSPQGLGEQFF. As DNA, the CDR3 is TGCGCCAGCAGCCCACAGGGTCTTGGTGAGCAGTTCTTC.

The chain employs TRBV9 and TRBJ1-6; TRBD1 matches at 8 bases. Trimming took 3 bases from V and 7 from J; bases not matched to a gene: 6. CDR1 is SGDLS and CDR2 is YYNGEE in the germline V gene. The CDR3 has 15 residues. The CDR3 region is CASSAWTGKNSPLHF. The CDR3 DNA is TGTGCCAGCAGCGCCTGGACAGGGAAAAATTCACCCCTCCACTTT.

The chain has TRBV2 and TRBJ1-2, with 9 nucleotides matching TRBD1. Germline V gene lookup returns CDR1 SNHLY and CDR2 FYNNEI. CDR3 length equals 13 residues. V was clipped by 6 bases and J by 3 bases; unmatched bases: 2. Here the CDR3 reads CASRQGADYGYTF. The CDR3 DNA sequence: TGTGCCAGCAGACAGGGGGCAGACTATGGCTACACCTTC.

The chain has TRBV5-1 and TRBJ2-2; perhaps TRBD1 as D (5 bases). Trimming removed 3 bases from V and 5 bases from J, with 20 bases in between. This CDR3 spans 17 amino acids. The germline V gene encodes CDR1 SGHRS and CDR2 YFSETQ. CDR3 loop: CASSSGLKGEGTGELFF. In DNA, the CDR3 is TGCGCCAGCAGCTCCGGGCTTAAAGGGGAAGGGACCGGGGAGCTGTTTTTT.

V usage is TRBV7-8 and J usage is TRBJ1-1; no definite D call. With 8 bases removed from V and 0 bases from J, the gap between germline ends came to 13 bases. The germline V gene encodes CDR1 SGHVS and CDR2 FQNEAQ. The CDR3 is made up of 14 amino acids. The CDR3 is CASSAGNMNTEAFF. The CDR3, as DNA: TGTGCCAGCTCCGCTGGCAATATGAACACTGAAGCTTTCTTT.

The chain employs TRBV4-1 and TRBJ2-3, with 9 bases aligning to TRBD1. J was trimmed by 5 bases and V by 3 bases; bases with no gene match: 9. The CDR3 is made up of 16 amino acids. Germline V gene data show CDR1 as MGHRA and CDR2 as YSYEKL. The chain's CDR3 is CASSHGGTGMEDTQYF. The DNA of the CDR3 is TGCGCCAGCAGCCATGGTGGGACAGGGATGGAAGATACGCAGTATTTT.

This clone was recorded once. The rearrangement uses TRBV12-5 and TRBJ1-2; TRBD1 is a possible D gene (5 bases). The CDR3 contains 14 residues. The germline V gene has CDR1 LGHNT and CDR2 FRNRAP. The V and J ends lost 4 bases and 5 bases respectively, with 14 bases between them. CDR3 protein: CASGSPDSPYGYTF. In DNA, the CDR3 is TGTGCTAGTGGTTCTCCAGACAGTCCGTATGGCTACACCTTC.

The V call is TRBV19, the J call TRBJ1-1; D gene ambiguous. The V and J ends lost 3 bases and 4 bases respectively, with 15 bases between them. Per germline, CDR1 LNHDA and CDR2 SQIVND (reference sequence). The CDR3 loop spans 15 amino acids. The CDR3 coding sequence is TGTGCCAGTAGTATTTACGACGGGTCGGGCACTGAAGCTTTCTTT. Its translation is CASSIYDGSGTEAFF. The full variable domain, in which reference TRBV19 and TRBJ1-1 provide the parts outside the CDR3, is DGGITQSPKYLFRKEGQNVTLSCEQNLNHDAMYWYRQDPGQGLRLIYYSQIVNDFQKGDIAEGYSVSREKKESFPLTVTSAQKNPTAFYLCASSIYDGSGTEAFFGQGTRLTVV.

The chain couples TRBV5-5 to TRBJ1-6; perhaps TRBD1 as D (6 bases). Germline CDR1 and CDR2: SGHKS and YYEKEE (reference sequence). Trimming removed 4 bases from V and 6 bases from J, with 23 bases in between. The CDR3 is made up of 18 amino acids. Here the CDR3 DNA reads TGTGCCAGCAGCAACTACTTACATCTTACAGGGACTAATTCACCCCTCCACTTT. Its protein product is CASSNYLHLTGTNSPLHF. The full variable domain, completed using reference TRBV5-5 and TRBJ1-6, is DAGVTQSPTHLIKTRGQQVTLRCSPISGHKSVSWYQQVLGQGPQFIFQYYEKEERGRGNFPDRFSARQFPNYSSELNVNALLLGDSALYLCASSNYLHLTGTNSPLHFGNGTRLTVT.

V and J are TRBV7-2 and TRBJ1-1; tentative D call: TRBD1 (5 bases). The CDR3 runs to 15 residues. Germline CDR1 reads SGHTA; CDR2 reads FQGNSA. V gave up 5 bases and J gave up 7 bases, with 20 bases separating them. The DNA for the CDR3 is TGTGCCAGCAGCGCCCCTGCCCAGGGTAGGGTTGAAGCTTTCTTT. This sequence encodes CASSAPAQGRVEAFF.

The chain joins TRBV5-1 to TRBJ2-3; tentative D call: TRBD1 (5 bases). CDR1 and CDR2 (germline): SGHRS, YFSETQ. The CDR3 is made up of 13 amino acids. Deletions cut 2 bases from V and 5 bases from J, with 9 bases between. The CDR3: CASSFRAKDTQYF. CDR3 bases: TGCGCCAGCAGCTTCAGGGCTAAAGATACGCAGTATTTT.

The V and J genes are TRBV5-5 and TRBJ2-5, with a weak D call TRBD2 (6 bases). CDR3 length: 16 residues. Per germline, CDR1 SGHKS and CDR2 YYEKEE (reference sequence). V dropped 5 bases and J dropped 7 bases, with 24 bases sitting between them. The CDR3 loop reads CASSRWMGSVEGTQYF. CDR3 bases: TGTGCCAGCAGTCGTTGGATGGGGAGCGTGGAGGGGACCCAGTACTTC.

This chain joins TRBV6-5 and TRBJ2-7, with no clear D. CDR1 is MNHEY, CDR2 SVGAGI, per germline. This CDR3 has 14 amino acids. The V end lost 0 bases, the J end lost 2 bases, and 8 bases lay between the germline ends. The CDR3 is CASSYSDGAYEQYF. The CDR3 nucleotides are TGTGCCAGCAGTTACTCCGATGGAGCCTACGAGCAGTACTTC.

J is TRBJ2-7 and V is TRBV2; TRBD2 might be the D (5 bases). Per germline, CDR1 SNHLY and CDR2 FYNNEI. Deletions cut 4 bases from V and 3 bases from J, with 13 bases between. The CDR3 runs to 14 residues. CDR3 sequence: CASSGTLRYYEQYF. Here the CDR3 DNA reads TGTGCCAGCAGTGGGACTCTTCGCTACTACGAGCAGTACTTC.

As for this clone: The sample contains more than one DNA sequence encoding this CDR3. V and J are TRBV3-1 (or the pseudogene TRBV3-2) and TRBJ1-2, with D possibly matching TRBD1 (6 bases). The CDR3 consists of 13 residues. The V end lost 6 bases, the J end lost 2 bases, and 10 bases lay between the germline ends. Germline CDR1 reads LGHDT; CDR2 reads YNNKEL (reference sequence). CDR3 loop: CASSPTGNYGYTF. The CDR3 nucleotides are TGTGCCAGCAGTCCAACAGGGAACTATGGCTACACCTTC.

V usage is TRBV2 and J usage is TRBJ2-4; 12 nucleotides match TRBD1. Germline-derived CDR1 and CDR2 are SNHLY and FYNNEI. Unmatched junction bases numbered 6, after V lost 7 bases and J lost 2 bases. This CDR3 spans 16 amino acids. CDR3 amino acids: CASTLGQGATKNIQYF. For the CDR3, the DNA is TGTGCCAGCACCTTGGGACAGGGGGCAACCAAAAACATTCAGTACTTC.

This chain uses TRBV3-1 (or the pseudogene TRBV3-2) with TRBJ2-3; the match to TRBD2 covers 7 bases. The CDR3 has 14 residues. Germline lookup yields CDR1 LGHDT and CDR2 YNNKEL (reference sequence). V lost 7 bases and J lost 5; bases outside the gene matches: 9. The CDR3 DNA reads TGTGCCAGCACCACGGGGGGAGCTCGAGATACGCAGTATTTT. The encoded protein is CASTTGGARDTQYF.

DNA of the CDR3: TGTGCCAGCAGCCAAACAACAGGGGGTCGTACTGAAGCTTTCTTT. Translated: CASSQTTGGRTEAFF. V gene TRBV3-1 (or the pseudogene TRBV3-2) combines with J gene TRBJ1-1, with 8 bases identical to TRBD1. CDR3 size: 15 residues. Trimming took 2 bases from V and 5 from J; bases not matched to a gene: 7. In germline, CDR1 is LGHDT, CDR2 YNNKEL (reference sequence).

Concerning this clone itself: A read error may produce the germline difference seen at one junction end. V usage is TRBV2 and J usage is TRBJ2-5, with 15 bases matching TRBD2. The germline V gene encodes CDR1 SNHLY and CDR2 FYNNEI. This CDR3 has 16 amino acids. The CDR3 spells CAGRTSGGAKQETQYF. For the CDR3, the DNA is TGTGCCGGCAGGACTAGCGGGGGGGCCAAGCAAGAGACCCAGTACTTC. The full variable domain, completed using reference TRBV2 and TRBJ2-5, is EPEVTQTPSHQVTQMGQEVILRCVPISNHLYFYWYRQILGQKVEFLVSFYNNEISEKSEIFDDQFSVERPDGSNFTLKIRSTKLEDSAMYFCAGRTSGGAKQETQYFGPGTRLLVL.

The rearrangement links TRBV5-6 to TRBJ1-3; TRBD1 matches at 7 bases. V lost 2 bases to trimming and J lost 6 bases; unmatched junction nucleotides: 5. The CDR3 loop spans 14 amino acids. CDR1 and CDR2 from the germline V gene are SGHDT and YYEEEE. This CDR3 reads CASSFTQGINTIYF. The CDR3 DNA reads TGTGCCAGCAGCTTTACACAGGGGATAAACACCATATATTTT. Variable domain in full (rest from reference TRBV5-6 and TRBJ1-3): DAGVTQSPTHLIKTRGQQVTLRCSPKSGHDTVSWYQQALGQGPQFIFQYYEEEERQRGNFPDRFSGHQFPNYSSELNVNALLLGDSALYLCASSFTQGINTIYFGEGSWLTVV.

The chain has TRBV6-5 and TRBJ2-3; D remains ambiguous. The CDR3 covers 13 residues. V lost 7 bases, J lost 1 base, and 9 bases lay in between. Germline V gene data show CDR1 as MNHEY and CDR2 as SVGAGI. DNA for the CDR3: TGTGCCAGCACCCTAGATCGCACAGATACGCAGTATTTT. This sequence encodes CASTLDRTDTQYF.

This clone was seen only a few times. The chain combines TRBV5-1 with TRBJ2-7; a possible D gene is TRBD2 (5 bases). The CDR3 has 16 residues. Trimming cost V 3 bases and J 0 bases, with 16 bases left between them. Germline CDR1 and CDR2: SGHRS and YFSETQ. CDR3 amino acids: CASSSGDHRSSYEQYF. The CDR3 nucleotides are TGCGCCAGCAGCTCCGGGGATCACCGGAGCTCCTACGAGCAGTACTTC.

CDR3: CASSPRSGGSFYNEQFF. CDR3 bases: TGCGCCAGCAGCCCCCGTAGCGGGGGGTCCTTCTACAATGAGCAGTTCTTC. This chain connects TRBV5-1 to TRBJ2-1; 10 bases match TRBD2. Germline V lookup: CDR1 SGHRS, CDR2 YFSETQ. The J segment lost 3 bases and the V segment lost 4 bases, leaving 10 bases of the junction unmatched. CDR3 size: 17 residues.

This chain uses TRBV5-1 with TRBJ2-1; the match to TRBD2 covers 8 bases. This CDR3 region has 17 residues. V dropped 3 bases and J dropped 4; count of bases not matched to a gene: 12. Looked up from germline, CDR1 is SGHRS and CDR2 is YFSETQ. The CDR3 sequence: CASSSTNGKRGYNEQFF. The CDR3 DNA reads as TGCGCCAGCAGCTCGACCAACGGGAAGCGGGGGTACAATGAGCAGTTCTTC.

This chain connects TRBV6-5 to TRBJ2-7, with D possibly being TRBD2 (5 bases). CDR1 and CDR2 (germline): MNHEY, SVGAGI. The V end was cut by 5 bases, the J end by 0 bases, with 8 bases between. The CDR3 contains 13 residues. CDR3 protein: CASSRRDSYEQYF. The DNA of the CDR3 is TGTGCCAGCAGTCGCCGGGACTCCTACGAGCAGTACTTC.

The rearrangement uses TRBV7-6 and TRBJ2-7; TRBD1 might be the D (5 bases). The length of the CDR3 is 16 residues. With 1 base removed from V and 2 bases from J, the gap between germline ends came to 15 bases. CDR1 SGHVS and CDR2 FNYEAQ come from the germline V gene. The CDR3 nucleotides read TGTGCCAGCAGCTTAGTATCAGGGTTGCCCACCTACGAGCAGTACTTC. It encodes CASSLVSGLPTYEQYF.

V is TRBV3-1 (or the pseudogene TRBV3-2) and J is TRBJ2-7, with 9 bases aligning to TRBD2. Germline trimming cut 0 bases from V and 5 bases from J; bases unmatched to any gene: 8. In germline, CDR1 is LGHDT, CDR2 YNNKEL (reference sequence). This CDR3 has 16 residues. The CDR3 protein is CASSQDGSGGSHEQYF. DNA for the CDR3: TGTGCCAGCAGCCAAGATGGGAGCGGGGGGTCCCACGAGCAGTACTTC.